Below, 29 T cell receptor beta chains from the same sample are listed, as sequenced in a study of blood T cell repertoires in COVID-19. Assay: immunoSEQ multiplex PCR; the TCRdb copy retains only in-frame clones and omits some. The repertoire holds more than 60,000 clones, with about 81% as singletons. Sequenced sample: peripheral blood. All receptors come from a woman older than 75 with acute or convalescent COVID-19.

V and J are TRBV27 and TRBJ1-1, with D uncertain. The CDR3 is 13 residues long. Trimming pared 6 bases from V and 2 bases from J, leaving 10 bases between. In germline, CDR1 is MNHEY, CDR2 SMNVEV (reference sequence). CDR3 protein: CASSGRTNTEAFF. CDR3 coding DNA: TGTGCCAGCAGCGGGAGGACTAACACTGAAGCTTTCTTT.

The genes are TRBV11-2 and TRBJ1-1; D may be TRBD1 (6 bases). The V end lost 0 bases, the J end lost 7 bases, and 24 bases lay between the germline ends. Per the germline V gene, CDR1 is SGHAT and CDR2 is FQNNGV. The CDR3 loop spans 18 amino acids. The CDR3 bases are TGTGCCAGCAGCTTAGATATCCCCGCGGACAGATACTTTCATGAAGCTTTCTTT. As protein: CASSLDIPADRYFHEAFF.

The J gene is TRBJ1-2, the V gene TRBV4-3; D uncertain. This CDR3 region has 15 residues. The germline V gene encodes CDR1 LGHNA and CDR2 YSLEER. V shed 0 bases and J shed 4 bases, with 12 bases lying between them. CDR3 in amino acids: CASSQDYRSFYGYTF. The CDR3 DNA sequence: TGCGCCAGCAGCCAAGATTATAGGAGTTTCTATGGCTACACCTTC.

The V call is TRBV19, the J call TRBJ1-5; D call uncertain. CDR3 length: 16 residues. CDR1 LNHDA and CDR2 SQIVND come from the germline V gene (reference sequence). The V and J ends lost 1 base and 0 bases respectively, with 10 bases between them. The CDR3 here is CASSIVGPYSNQPQHF. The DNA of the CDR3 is TGTGCCAGTAGTATAGTGGGCCCTTATAGCAATCAGCCCCAGCATTTT.

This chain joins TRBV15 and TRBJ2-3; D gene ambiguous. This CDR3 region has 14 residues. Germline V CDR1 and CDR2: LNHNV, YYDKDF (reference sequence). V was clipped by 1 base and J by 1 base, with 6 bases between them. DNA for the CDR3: TGTGCCACCAGCAGAGGGCCTGGCACAGATACGCAGTATTTT. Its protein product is CATSRGPGTDTQYF. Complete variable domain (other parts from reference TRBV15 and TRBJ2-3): DAMVIQNPRYQVTQFGKPVTLSCSQTLNHNVMYWYQQKSSQAPKLLFHYYDKDFNNEADTPDNFQSRRPNTSFCFLDIRSPGLGDTAMYLCATSRGPGTDTQYFGPGTRLTVL.

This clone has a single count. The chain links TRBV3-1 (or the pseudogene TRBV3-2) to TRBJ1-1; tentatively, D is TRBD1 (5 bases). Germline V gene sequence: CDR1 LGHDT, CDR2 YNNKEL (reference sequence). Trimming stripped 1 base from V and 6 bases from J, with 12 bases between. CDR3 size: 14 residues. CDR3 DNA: TGTGCCAGCAGCCAAGTCTCCGGGGGGTCTGAAGCTTTCTTT. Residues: CASSQVSGGSEAFF.

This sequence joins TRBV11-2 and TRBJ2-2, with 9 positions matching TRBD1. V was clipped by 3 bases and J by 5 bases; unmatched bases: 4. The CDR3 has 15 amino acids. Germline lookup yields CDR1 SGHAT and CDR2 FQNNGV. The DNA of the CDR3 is TGTGCCAGCAGCTTCTGGACAGGGGTGACCGGGGAGCTGTTTTTT. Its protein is CASSFWTGVTGELFF.

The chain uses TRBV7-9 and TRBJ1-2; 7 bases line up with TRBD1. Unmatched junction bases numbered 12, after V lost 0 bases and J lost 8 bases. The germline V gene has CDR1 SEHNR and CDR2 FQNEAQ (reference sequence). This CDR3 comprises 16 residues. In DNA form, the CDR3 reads TGTGCCAGCAGCTTAGCGGTTCCGTCGCAGGGGGGAGGCTACACCTTC. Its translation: CASSLAVPSQGGGYTF.

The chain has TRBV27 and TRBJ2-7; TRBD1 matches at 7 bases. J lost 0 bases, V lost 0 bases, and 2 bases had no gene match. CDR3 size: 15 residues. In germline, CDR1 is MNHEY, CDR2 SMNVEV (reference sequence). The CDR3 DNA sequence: TGTGCCAGCAGTTTATCGACAGGGAGCTCCTACGAGCAGTACTTC. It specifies CASSLSTGSSYEQYF.

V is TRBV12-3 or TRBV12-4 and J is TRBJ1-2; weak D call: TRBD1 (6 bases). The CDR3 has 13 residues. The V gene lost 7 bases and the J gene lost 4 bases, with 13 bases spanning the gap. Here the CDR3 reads CASKIQGFYGYTF. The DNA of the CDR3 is TGTGCCAGCAAAATACAGGGCTTCTATGGCTACACCTTC.

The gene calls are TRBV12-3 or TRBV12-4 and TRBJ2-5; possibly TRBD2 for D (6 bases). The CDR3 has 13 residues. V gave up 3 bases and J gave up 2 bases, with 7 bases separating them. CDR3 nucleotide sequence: TGTGCCAGCAGTTTTGGGAGGCAAGAGACCCAGTACTTC. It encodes CASSFGRQETQYF.

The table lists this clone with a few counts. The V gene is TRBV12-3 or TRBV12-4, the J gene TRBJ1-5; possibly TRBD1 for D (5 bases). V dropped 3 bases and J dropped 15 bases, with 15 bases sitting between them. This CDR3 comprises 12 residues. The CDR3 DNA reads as TGTGCCAGCAGTTTTGATAACGGGGGTCGGCATTTT. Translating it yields CASSFDNGGRHF.

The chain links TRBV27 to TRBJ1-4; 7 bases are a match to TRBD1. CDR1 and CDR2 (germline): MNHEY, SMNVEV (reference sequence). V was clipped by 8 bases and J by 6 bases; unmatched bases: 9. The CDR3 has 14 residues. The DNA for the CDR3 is TGTGCCAGCGGAACAGGGGCAAGGTATGAAAAACTGTTTTTT. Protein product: CASGTGARYEKLFF. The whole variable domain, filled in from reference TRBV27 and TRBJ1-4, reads EAQVTQNPRYLITVTGKKLTVTCSQNMNHEYMSWYRQDPGLGLRQIYYSMNVEVTDKGDVPEGYKVSRKEKRNFPLILESPSPNQTSLYFCASGTGARYEKLFFGSGTQLSVL.

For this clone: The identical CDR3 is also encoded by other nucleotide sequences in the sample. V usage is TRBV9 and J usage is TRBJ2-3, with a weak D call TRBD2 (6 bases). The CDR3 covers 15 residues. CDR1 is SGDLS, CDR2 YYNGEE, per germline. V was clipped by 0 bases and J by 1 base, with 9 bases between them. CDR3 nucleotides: TGTGCCAGCAGCGTAGCAGCTAGCGGCACAGATACGCAGTATTTT. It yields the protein CASSVAASGTDTQYF.

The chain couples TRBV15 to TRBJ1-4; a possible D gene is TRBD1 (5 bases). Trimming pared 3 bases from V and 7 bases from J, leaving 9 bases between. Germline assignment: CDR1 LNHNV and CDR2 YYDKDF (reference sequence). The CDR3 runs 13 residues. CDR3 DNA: TGTGCCACCAGCAGGGGGGGAATTGAAAAACTGTTTTTT. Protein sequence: CATSRGGIEKLFF.

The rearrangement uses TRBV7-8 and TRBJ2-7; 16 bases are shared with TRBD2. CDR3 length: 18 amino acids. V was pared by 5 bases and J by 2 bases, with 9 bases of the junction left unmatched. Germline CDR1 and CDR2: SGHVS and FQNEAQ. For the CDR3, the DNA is TGTGCCAGCAGCCAACCGGGACTAGCGGGAGGGCCGACCTACGAGCAGTACTTC. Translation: CASSQPGLAGGPTYEQYF.

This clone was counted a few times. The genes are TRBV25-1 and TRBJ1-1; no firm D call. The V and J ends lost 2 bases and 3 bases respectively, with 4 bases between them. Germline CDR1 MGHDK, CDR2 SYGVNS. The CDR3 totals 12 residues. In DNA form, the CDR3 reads TGTGCCAGCAGTGAACGGGACACTGAAGCTTTCTTT. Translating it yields CASSERDTEAFF.

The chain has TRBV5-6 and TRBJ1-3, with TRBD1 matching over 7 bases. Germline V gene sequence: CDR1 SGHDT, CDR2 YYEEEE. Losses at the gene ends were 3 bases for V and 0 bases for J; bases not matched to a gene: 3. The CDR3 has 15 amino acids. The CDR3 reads CASSWGQRSGNTIYF. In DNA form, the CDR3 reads TGTGCCAGCAGCTGGGGACAGCGCTCTGGAAACACCATATATTTT.

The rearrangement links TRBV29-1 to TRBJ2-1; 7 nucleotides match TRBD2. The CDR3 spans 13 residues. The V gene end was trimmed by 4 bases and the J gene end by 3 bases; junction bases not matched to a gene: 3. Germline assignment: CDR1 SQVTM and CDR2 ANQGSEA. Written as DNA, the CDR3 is TGCAGCGTTGGGACTAGTAGCTACAATGAGCAGTTCTTC. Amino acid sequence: CSVGTSSYNEQFF.

The CDR3 nucleotides are TGTGCCAGCAATGATGTGGGCACCTACAATGAGCAGTTCTTC. Protein product: CASNDVGTYNEQFF. The V gene is TRBV2, the J gene TRBJ2-1; D call uncertain. V lost 7 bases and J lost 2, with 12 bases in between. This CDR3 has 14 amino acids. Germline V lookup: CDR1 SNHLY, CDR2 FYNNEI.

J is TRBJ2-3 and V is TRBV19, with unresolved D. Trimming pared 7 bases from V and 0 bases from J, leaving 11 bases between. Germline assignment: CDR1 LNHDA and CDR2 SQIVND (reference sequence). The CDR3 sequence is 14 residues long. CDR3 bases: TGTGCCAGTAAGGAGAGTGCTAGCACAGATACGCAGTATTTT. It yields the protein CASKESASTDTQYF.

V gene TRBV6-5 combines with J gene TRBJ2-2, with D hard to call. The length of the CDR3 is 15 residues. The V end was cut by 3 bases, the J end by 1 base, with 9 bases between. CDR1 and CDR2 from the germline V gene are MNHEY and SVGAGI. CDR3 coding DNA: TGTGCCAGCAGTTATCGCAGATTGAACACCGGGGAGCTGTTTTTT. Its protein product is CASSYRRLNTGELFF.

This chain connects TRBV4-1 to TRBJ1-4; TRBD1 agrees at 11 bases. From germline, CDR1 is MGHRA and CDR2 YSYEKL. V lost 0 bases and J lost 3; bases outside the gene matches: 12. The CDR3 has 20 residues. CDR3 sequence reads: CASSQDRTGGRLAANEKLFF. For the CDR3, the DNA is TGCGCCAGCAGCCAAGATCGGACAGGGGGCAGACTCGCAGCTAATGAAAAACTGTTTTTT.

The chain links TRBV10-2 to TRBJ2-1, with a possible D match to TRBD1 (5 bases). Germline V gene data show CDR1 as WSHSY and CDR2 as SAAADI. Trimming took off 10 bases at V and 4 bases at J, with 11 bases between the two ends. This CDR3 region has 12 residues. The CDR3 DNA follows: TGCGCCACTACAGGAGTTTACAATGAGCAGTTCTTC. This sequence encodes CATTGVYNEQFF.

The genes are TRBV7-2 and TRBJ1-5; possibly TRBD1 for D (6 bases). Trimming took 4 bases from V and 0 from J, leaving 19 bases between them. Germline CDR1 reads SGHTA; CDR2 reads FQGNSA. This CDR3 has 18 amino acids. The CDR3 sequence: CASSSPPGGQYSNQPQHF. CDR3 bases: TGTGCCAGCAGCTCGCCCCCGGGGGGCCAGTATAGCAATCAGCCCCAGCATTTT.

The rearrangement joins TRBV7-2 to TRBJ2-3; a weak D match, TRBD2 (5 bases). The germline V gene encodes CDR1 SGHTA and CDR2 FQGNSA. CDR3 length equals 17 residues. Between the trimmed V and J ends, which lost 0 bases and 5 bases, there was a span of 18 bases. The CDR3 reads CASSLADRVSGIDTQYF. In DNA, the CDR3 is TGTGCCAGCAGCTTAGCGGACCGCGTGAGCGGAATAGATACGCAGTATTTT. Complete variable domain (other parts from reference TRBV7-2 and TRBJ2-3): GAGVSQSPSNKVTEKGKDVELRCDPISGHTALYWYRQSLGQGLEFLIYFQGNSAPDKSGLPSDRFSAERTGGSVSTLTIQRTQQEDSAVYLCASSLADRVSGIDTQYFGPGTRLTVL.

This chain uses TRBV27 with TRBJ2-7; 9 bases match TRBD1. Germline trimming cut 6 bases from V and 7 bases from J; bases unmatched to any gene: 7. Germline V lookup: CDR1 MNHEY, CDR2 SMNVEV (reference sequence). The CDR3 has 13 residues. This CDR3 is CASRIQGAREQYF. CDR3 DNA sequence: TGTGCCAGCAGAATACAGGGGGCAAGGGAGCAGTACTTC.

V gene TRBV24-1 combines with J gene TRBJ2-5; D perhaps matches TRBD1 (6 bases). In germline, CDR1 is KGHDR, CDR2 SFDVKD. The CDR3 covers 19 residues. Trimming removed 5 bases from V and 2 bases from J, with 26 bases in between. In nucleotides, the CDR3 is TGTGCCACCAGTGGGGGGACAACAGGACATCGGCGACAACAAGAGACCCAGTACTTC. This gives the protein CATSGGTTGHRRQQETQYF.

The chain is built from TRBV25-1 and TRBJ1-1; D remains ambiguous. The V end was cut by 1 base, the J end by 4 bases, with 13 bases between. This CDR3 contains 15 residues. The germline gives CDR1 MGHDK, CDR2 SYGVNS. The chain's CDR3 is CASSESWRAATEAFF. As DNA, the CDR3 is TGTGCCAGCAGTGAATCGTGGAGGGCGGCCACTGAAGCTTTCTTT.